This T cell receptor (beta chain) is drawn from a study of immune characteristics of hereditary and idiopathic chronic pancreatitis. About the full investigation: Local pancreatic immune cells and TCRbeta repertoires were profiled in hereditary and idiopathic chronic pancreatitis and were compared with control organ donor pancreases. TCRbeta sequencing included about five control pancreases, about 7 pancreases with hereditary chronic pancreatitis and roughly 6 pancreases with idiopathic chronic pancreatitis. Minimal in vitro experimental manipulation of pancreas-infiltrating T cells was the reason the gDNA-based approach was selected.

Pancreas tissue with chronic pancreatitis was obtained from patients having total pancreatectomy with islet autotransplantation (TPIAT). No known history of diabetes was present in the included chronic pancreatitis patients. For TCRbeta sequencing, genomic DNA was extracted directly from bulk pancreas tissue, without T cell sorting. Pancreas tissues from patients and organ donors were collected consecutively at two US centers. With regard to this clone: What this receptor recognizes is not known. No much larger clonotype is one base removed from it; base qualities were not supplied.

The investigation overall reported the following: Patient tissue was available only at the time of TPIAT, so disease duration differences may have influenced immune findings. Among approximately 12 chronic pancreatitis patients, the number of productive TCR rearrangements showed a positive correlation with disease severity scores. Vbeta-Jbeta gene family usage, including TRBV10, TRBV19, TRBV23 and TRBV5, differed between hereditary and idiopathic chronic pancreatitis. Chronic pancreatitis caused by alcohol use was excluded from the study. Compared with controls, TCRbeta repertoire diversity was significantly higher and clonality was lower in both chronic pancreatitis groups.

V is trimmed back by 0 bases and J by 5 bases, and the junction contains 9 bases that no gene match accounts for. The CDR3 numbers 16 residues from cysteine through phenylalanine. Kept here is only the CDR3 DNA, which spans 48 bases and is read in frame from base 1. The germline V gene (reference sequence) provides CDR1 SGHNT and CDR2 YYREEE. Libraries were prepared through the immunoSEQ multiplex PCR assay. The TCRbeta CDR3 region and neighboring sequences were amplified from pancreatic genomic DNA and then sequenced. Regarding the original processing steps: Repertoire diversity was assessed as a mean normalized Shannon-Wiener index, together with productive clonality and counts of productive rearrangements. Control and chronic pancreatitis repertoire metrics were compared with the nonparametric Mann-Whitney U test. A shared clonotype was defined as a CDR3beta sequence with the same amino acid composition and length across subjects. TCRdb stores this immuneACCESS table with in-frame sequences only. Part of the clones is absent; in the studies checked, under half of the shortfall reflects unresolved V genes, and no reason is known for the rest. Clone size and V and J calls were adopted from that table, with D and trimming inferred from the DNA. For this sample there are some 1,600 clones; approximately 80% appear just once. Roughly 8.2% of the sample is in the top ten clones.

The sequence derives from a human donor with chronic pancreatitis. Recombination joined TRBV5-4 with TRBJ2-5; the central 8 bases match TRBD1. Material for sequencing was pancreas tissue with hereditary chronic pancreatitis. The CDR3 has the sequence CASSLDRGKVGETQYF. Read as DNA, the sequence is TGTGCCAGCAGCTTGGACAGGGGGAAGGTAGGGGAGACCCAGTACTTC. The reference TRBV5-4 and TRBJ2-5 proteins fill in what lies around the CDR3, so the full variable domain reads ETGVTQSPTHLIKTRGQQVTLRCSSQSGHNTVSWYQQALGQGPQFIFQYYREEENGRGNFPPRFSGLQFPNYSSELNVNALELDDSALYLCASSLDRGKVGETQYFGPGTRLLVL.